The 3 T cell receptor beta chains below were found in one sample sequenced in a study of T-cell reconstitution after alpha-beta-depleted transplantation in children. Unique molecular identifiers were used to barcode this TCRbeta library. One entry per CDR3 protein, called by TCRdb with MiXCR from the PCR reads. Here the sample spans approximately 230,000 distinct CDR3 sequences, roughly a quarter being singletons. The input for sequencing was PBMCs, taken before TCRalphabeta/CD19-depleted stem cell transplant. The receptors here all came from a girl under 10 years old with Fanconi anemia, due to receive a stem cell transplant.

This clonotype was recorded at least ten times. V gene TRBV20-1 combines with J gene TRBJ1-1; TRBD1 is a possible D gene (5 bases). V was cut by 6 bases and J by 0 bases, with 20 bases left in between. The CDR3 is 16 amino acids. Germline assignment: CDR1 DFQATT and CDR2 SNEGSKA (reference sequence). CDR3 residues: CSAPTRQLMMNTEAFF. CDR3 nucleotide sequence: TGCAGTGCACCAACGCGACAGCTTATGATGAACACTGAAGCTTTCTTT.

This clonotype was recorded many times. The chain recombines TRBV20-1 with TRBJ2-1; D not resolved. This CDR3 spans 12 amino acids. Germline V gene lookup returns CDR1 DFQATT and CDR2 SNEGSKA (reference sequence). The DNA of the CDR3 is TGCAGCCCCGGGCAACAATGGGATGAGCAGTTCTTC. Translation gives CSPGQQWDEQFF.

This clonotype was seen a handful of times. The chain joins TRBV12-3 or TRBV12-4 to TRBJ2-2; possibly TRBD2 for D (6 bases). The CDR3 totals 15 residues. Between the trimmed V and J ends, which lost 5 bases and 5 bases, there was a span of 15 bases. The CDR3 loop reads CASSPSAGRTGELFF. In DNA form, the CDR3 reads TGTGCCAGCAGTCCCTCGGCGGGGAGGACCGGGGAGCTGTTTTTT.